The 13 T cell receptor beta chains in this list originate from one sample, sequenced in a study of blood T cell repertoires in COVID-19. Measured with immunoSEQ multiplex PCR; TCRdb has only the in-frame clones, and not every one. The sample shows under 200,000 clones, around 87% of them seen only once. Material for sequencing was peripheral blood. All receptors derive from a man in his fifties or sixties with COVID-19, enrolled during active disease.

The V call is TRBV3-1 (or the pseudogene TRBV3-2), the J call TRBJ2-5, with D perhaps matching TRBD2 (5 bases). V was cut by 1 base and J by 7 bases, with 10 bases left in between. Germline V gene data show CDR1 as LGHDT and CDR2 as YNNKEL (reference sequence). The CDR3 totals 13 residues. The CDR3 reads CASSQGTGGTQYF. The CDR3 nucleotides are TGTGCCAGCAGCCAAGGGACTGGTGGGACCCAGTACTTC.

DNA for the CDR3: TGTGCCAGCAATGTTCGGGCAGGGCTTCACACTGAAGCTTTCTTT. This sequence encodes CASNVRAGLHTEAFF. The V call is TRBV2, the J call TRBJ1-1; possibly TRBD1 for D (5 bases). Germline V gene data show CDR1 as SNHLY and CDR2 as FYNNEI. CDR3 size: 15 residues. The V end was cut by 7 bases, the J end by 3 bases, with 18 bases between.

This sequence joins TRBV7-2 and TRBJ2-1; 7 positions match TRBD2. Germline V gene sequence: CDR1 SGHTA, CDR2 FQGNSA. This CDR3 spans 15 amino acids. V was clipped by 1 base and J by 5 bases; unmatched bases: 5. The CDR3 loop reads CASSLGSGGNNEQFF. For the CDR3, the DNA is TGTGCCAGCAGCTTAGGGTCCGGGGGGAACAATGAGCAGTTCTTC.

The count of this clone is one. The V gene is TRBV28, the J gene TRBJ2-7, with 10 bases aligning to TRBD1. Germline V lookup: CDR1 MDHEN, CDR2 SYDVKM. The V gene end was trimmed by 8 bases and the J gene end by 2 bases; junction bases not matched to a gene: 9. There are 15 residues in the CDR3. CDR3 sequence (DNA): TGTGCCAGCCCCCCGAGTGGGACAGGGGCCTACGAGCAGTACTTC. Protein: CASPPSGTGAYEQYF.

The chain carries TRBV6-5 and TRBJ1-1; possibly TRBD1 for D (6 bases). V was cut by 9 bases and J by 11 bases, with 13 bases left in between. This CDR3 has 10 residues. Per germline, CDR1 MNHEY and CDR2 SVGAGI. The CDR3 sequence: CARRTVWAFF. The CDR3 nucleotides read TGTGCCAGGAGGACAGTGTGGGCTTTCTTT.

The chain employs TRBV3-1 (or the pseudogene TRBV3-2) and TRBJ1-4, with TRBD1 matching over 7 bases. The CDR3 has 13 amino acids. Looked up from germline, CDR1 is LGHDT and CDR2 is YNNKEL (reference sequence). V trimming: 4 bases; J trimming: 8 bases; junction bases outside the gene matches: 4. The CDR3 reads CASSLGTAEKLFF. In nucleotides, the CDR3 is TGTGCCAGCAGCCTTGGGACAGCAGAAAAACTGTTTTTT.

This chain uses TRBV18 with TRBJ2-7, with a possible D match to TRBD2 (5 bases). This CDR3 is 14 amino acids long. The germline V gene has CDR1 KGHSH and CDR2 LQKENI. The V gene lost 4 bases and the J gene lost 4 bases, with 14 bases spanning the gap. In DNA form, the CDR3 reads TGTGCCAGCTCACGGCCGGAGGCCCTATACGAGCAGTACTTC. This sequence encodes CASSRPEALYEQYF. Filled out from reference TRBV18 and TRBJ2-7, the complete variable domain reads NAGVMQNPRHLVRRRGQEARLRCSPMKGHSHVYWYRQLPEEGLKFMVYLQKENIIDESGMPKERFSAEFPKEGPSILRIQQVVRGDSAAYFCASSRPEALYEQYFGPGTRLTVT.

This clone has just a few counts. The genes are TRBV2 and TRBJ2-7, with unresolved D. V dropped 7 bases and J dropped 0 bases, with 7 bases sitting between them. This CDR3 contains 12 residues. Germline CDR1 SNHLY, CDR2 FYNNEI. The CDR3 here is CASNLLSYEQYF. The CDR3 DNA sequence: TGTGCCAGCAATCTCCTCTCCTACGAGCAGTACTTC.

The chain employs TRBV18 and TRBJ2-1; D not resolved. Trimming cost V 3 bases and J 13 bases, with 16 bases left between them. Germline V lookup: CDR1 KGHSH, CDR2 LQKENI. CDR3 length: 13 residues. The CDR3 region is CASSPSQSSVQFF. In nucleotides, the CDR3 is TGTGCCAGCTCACCTAGTCAATCATCGGTCCAGTTCTTC.

A remark on this clone: This sample includes further DNA sequences coding for the same CDR3. The chain links TRBV19 to TRBJ1-1; TRBD1 matches 7 bases. J lost 3 bases, V lost 7 bases, and 5 bases had no gene match. CDR1 and CDR2 (germline): LNHDA, SQIVND (reference sequence). The length of the CDR3 is 13 residues. The CDR3 region has the DNA TGTGCCAGTAACCCCACAGGGGACACTGAAGCTTTCTTT. Residues: CASNPTGDTEAFF.

The V and J genes are TRBV2 and TRBJ1-3, with a possible D match to TRBD1 (6 bases). Deletions cut 5 bases from V and 4 bases from J, with 15 bases between. There are 15 residues in the CDR3. Germline V gene data show CDR1 as SNHLY and CDR2 as FYNNEI. In DNA form, the CDR3 reads TGTGCCAGCAGTCAAACAGGGATGCTCGGAAACACCATATATTTT. Protein product: CASSQTGMLGNTIYF.

This chain uses TRBV3-1 (or the pseudogene TRBV3-2) with TRBJ1-2, with 7 bases fitting TRBD1. This CDR3 is built from 12 residues. Germline trimming cut 7 bases from V and 6 bases from J; bases unmatched to any gene: 5. The V gene's germline CDR1 is LGHDT and CDR2 YNNKEL (reference sequence). As DNA, the CDR3 is TGTGCCAGCAATGAGGGGGCGAATGGCTACACCTTC. Amino acids: CASNEGANGYTF.

This clone has just a few counts. The V call is TRBV18, the J call TRBJ2-5; D is unresolved. Deletions cut 2 bases from V and 4 bases from J, with 11 bases between. Germline-derived CDR1 and CDR2 are KGHSH and LQKENI. There are 14 residues in the CDR3. CDR3 residues: CASSPKSSGETQYF. DNA of the CDR3: TGTGCCAGCTCACCAAAAAGCTCAGGAGAGACCCAGTACTTC.